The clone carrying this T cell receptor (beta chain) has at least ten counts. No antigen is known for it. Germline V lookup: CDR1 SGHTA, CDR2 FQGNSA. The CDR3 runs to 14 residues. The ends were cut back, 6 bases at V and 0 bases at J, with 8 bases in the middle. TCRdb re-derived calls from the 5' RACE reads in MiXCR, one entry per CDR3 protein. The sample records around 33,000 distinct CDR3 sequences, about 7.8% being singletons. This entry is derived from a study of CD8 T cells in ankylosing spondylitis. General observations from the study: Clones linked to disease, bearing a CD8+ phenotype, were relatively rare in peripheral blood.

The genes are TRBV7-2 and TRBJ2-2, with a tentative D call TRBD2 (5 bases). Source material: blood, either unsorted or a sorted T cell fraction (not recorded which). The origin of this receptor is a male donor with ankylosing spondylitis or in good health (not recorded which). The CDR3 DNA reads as TGTGCCAGCAGTGGACTGCCGAACACCGGGGAGCTGTTTTTT. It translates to CASSGLPNTGELFF. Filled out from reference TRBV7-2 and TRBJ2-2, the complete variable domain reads GAGVSQSPSNKVTEKGKDVELRCDPISGHTALYWYRQSLGQGLEFLIYFQGNSAPDKSGLPSDRFSAERTGGSVSTLTIQRTQQEDSAVYLCASSGLPNTGELFFGEGSRLTVL.